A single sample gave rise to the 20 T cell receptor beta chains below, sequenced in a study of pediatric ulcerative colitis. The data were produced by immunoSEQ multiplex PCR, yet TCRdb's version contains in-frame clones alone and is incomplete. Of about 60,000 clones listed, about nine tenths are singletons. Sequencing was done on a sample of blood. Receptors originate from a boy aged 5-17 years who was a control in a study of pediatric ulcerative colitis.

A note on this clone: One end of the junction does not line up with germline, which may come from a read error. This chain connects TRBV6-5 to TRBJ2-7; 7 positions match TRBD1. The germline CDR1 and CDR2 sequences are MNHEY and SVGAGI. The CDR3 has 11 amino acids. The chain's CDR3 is CASSYLGQFNF. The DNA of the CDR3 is TGTGCCAGCAGTTATTTGGGACAGTTCAACTTC.

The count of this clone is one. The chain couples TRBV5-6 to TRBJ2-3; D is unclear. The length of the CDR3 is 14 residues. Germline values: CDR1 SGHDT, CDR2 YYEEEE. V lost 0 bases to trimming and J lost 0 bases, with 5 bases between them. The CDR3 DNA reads TGTGCCAGCAGCTTGGCCGGTAGCACAGATACGCAGTATTTT. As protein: CASSLAGSTDTQYF.

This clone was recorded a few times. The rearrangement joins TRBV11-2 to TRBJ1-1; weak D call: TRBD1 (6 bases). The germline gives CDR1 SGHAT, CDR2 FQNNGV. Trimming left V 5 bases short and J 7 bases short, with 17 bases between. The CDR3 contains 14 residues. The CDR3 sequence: CASSMTGGTYEAFF. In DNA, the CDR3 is TGTGCCAGCAGCATGACAGGCGGGACCTATGAAGCTTTCTTT. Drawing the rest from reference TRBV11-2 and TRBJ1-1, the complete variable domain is EAGVAQSPRYKIIEKRQSVAFWCNPISGHATLYWYQQILGQGPKLLIQFQNNGVVDDSQLPKDRFSAERLKGVDSTLKIQPAKLEDSAVYLCASSMTGGTYEAFFGQGTRLTVV.

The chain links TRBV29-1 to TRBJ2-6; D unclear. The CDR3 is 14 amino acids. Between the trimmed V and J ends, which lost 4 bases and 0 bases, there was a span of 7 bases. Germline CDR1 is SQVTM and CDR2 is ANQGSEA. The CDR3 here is CSVGGFSGANVLTF. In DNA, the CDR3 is TGCAGCGTTGGAGGTTTCTCTGGGGCCAACGTCCTGACTTTC. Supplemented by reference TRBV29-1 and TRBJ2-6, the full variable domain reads SAVISQKPSRDICQRGTSLTIQCQVDSQVTMMFWYRQQPGQSLTLIATANQGSEATYESGFVIDKFPISRPNLTFSTLTVSNMSPEDSSIYLCSVGGFSGANVLTFGAGSRLTVL.

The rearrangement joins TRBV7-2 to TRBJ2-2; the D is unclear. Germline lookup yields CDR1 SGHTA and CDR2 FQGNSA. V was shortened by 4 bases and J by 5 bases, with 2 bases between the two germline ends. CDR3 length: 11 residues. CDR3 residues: CASSSTGELFF. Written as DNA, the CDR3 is TGTGCCAGCAGCTCTACCGGGGAGCTGTTTTTT.

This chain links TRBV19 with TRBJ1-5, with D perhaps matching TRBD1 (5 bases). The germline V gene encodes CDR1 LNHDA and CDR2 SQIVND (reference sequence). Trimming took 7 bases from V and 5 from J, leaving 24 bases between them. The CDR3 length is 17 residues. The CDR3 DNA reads TGTGCCAGTATCCCCACAGGATCAACCCAATCTTATCAGCCCCAGCATTTT. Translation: CASIPTGSTQSYQPQHF.

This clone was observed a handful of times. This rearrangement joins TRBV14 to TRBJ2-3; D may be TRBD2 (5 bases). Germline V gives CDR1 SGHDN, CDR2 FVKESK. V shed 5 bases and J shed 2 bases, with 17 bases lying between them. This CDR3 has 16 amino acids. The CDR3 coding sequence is TGTGCCAGCAGCTCCAGTCGGGGAGAACCCACAGATACGCAGTATTTT. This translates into CASSSSRGEPTDTQYF.

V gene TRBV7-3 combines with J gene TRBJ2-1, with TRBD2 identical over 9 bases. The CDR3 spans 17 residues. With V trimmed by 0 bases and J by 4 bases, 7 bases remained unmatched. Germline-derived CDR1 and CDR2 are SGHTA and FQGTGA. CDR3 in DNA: TGTGCCAGCAGCTTAACCCCCCTAGCGGGAATATACAATGAGCAGTTCTTC. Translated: CASSLTPLAGIYNEQFF.

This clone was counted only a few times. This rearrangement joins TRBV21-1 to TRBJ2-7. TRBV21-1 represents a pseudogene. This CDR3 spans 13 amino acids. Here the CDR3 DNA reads TGTGCCAGCAGCTCCCAGCCGAGCCACGAGCAGTACTTC. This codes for CASSSQPSHEQYF.

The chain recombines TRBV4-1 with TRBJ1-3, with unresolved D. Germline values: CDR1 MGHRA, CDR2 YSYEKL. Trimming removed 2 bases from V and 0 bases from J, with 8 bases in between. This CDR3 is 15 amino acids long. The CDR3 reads CASSQYQSSGNTIYF. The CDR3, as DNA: TGCGCCAGCAGCCAATATCAGAGCTCTGGAAACACCATATATTTT.

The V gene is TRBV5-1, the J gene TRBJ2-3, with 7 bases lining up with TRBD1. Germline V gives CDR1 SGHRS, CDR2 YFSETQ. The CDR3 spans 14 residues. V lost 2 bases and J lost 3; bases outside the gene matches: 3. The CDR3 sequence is CASSFLGQTDTQYF. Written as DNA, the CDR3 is TGCGCCAGCAGCTTTTTGGGACAGACAGATACGCAGTATTTT.

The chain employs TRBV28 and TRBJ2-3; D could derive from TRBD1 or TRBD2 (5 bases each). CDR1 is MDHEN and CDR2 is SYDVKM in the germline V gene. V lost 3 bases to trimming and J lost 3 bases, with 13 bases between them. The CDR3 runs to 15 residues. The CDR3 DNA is TGTGCCAGCAGTTTGGAGTTGGGGACGACAGATACGCAGTATTTT. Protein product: CASSLELGTTDTQYF.

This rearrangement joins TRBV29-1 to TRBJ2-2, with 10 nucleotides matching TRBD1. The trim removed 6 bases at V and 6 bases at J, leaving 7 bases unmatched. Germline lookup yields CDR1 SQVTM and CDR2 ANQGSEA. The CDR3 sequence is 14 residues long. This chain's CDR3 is CSVSGTGVSGELFF. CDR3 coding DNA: TGCAGCGTCTCCGGGACAGGGGTGTCCGGGGAGCTGTTTTTT.

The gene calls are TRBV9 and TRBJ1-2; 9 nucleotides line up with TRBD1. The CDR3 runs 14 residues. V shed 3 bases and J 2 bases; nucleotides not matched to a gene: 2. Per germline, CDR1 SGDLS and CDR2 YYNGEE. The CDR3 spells CASSDGQGNYGYTF. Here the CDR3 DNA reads TGTGCCAGCAGCGATGGACAGGGGAACTATGGCTACACCTTC.

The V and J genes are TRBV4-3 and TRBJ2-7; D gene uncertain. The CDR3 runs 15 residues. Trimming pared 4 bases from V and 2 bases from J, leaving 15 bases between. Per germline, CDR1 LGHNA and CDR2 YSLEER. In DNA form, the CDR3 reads TGCGCCAGCAGCCCTACGGCGGCTGGAGCCTACGAGCAGTACTTC. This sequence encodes CASSPTAAGAYEQYF.

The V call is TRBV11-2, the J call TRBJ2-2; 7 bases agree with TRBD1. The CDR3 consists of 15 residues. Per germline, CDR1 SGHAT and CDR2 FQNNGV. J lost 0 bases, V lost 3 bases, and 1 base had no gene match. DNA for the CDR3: TGTGCCAGCAGCTTTGGGACAGCGAACACCGGGGAGCTGTTTTTT. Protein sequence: CASSFGTANTGELFF.

This chain's CDR3 is CASSISGQGNTEAFF. In nucleotides, the CDR3 is TGTGCCAGTAGTATTAGTGGACAGGGCAACACTGAAGCTTTCTTT. The V and J genes are TRBV19 and TRBJ1-1, with 8 bases lining up with TRBD1. Germline CDR1 reads LNHDA; CDR2 reads SQIVND (reference sequence). The J segment lost 2 bases and the V segment lost 3 bases, leaving 5 bases of the junction unmatched. The CDR3 is 15 amino acids.

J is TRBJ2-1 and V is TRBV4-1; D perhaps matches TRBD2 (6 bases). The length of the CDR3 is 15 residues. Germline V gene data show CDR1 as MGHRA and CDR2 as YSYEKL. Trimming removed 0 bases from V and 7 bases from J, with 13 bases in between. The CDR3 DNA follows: TGCGCCAGCAGCCAAGAGGGCGGACTATCGAATGAGCAGTTCTTC. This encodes CASSQEGGLSNEQFF.

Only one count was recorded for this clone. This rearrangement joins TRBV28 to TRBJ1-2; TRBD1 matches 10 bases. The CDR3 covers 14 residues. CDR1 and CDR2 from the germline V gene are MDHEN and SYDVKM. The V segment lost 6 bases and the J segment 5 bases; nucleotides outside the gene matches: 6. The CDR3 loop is CASRDRGQWYGYTF. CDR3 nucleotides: TGTGCCAGCAGAGACAGGGGGCAGTGGTATGGCTACACCTTC.

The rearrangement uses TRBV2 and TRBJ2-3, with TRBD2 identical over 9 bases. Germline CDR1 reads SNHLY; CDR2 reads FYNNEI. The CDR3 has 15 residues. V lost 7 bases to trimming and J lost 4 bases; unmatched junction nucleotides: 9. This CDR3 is CASISGRWGADTQYF. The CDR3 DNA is TGTGCCAGCATCAGCGGGAGGTGGGGAGCAGATACGCAGTATTTT. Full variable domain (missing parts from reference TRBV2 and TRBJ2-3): EPEVTQTPSHQVTQMGQEVILRCVPISNHLYFYWYRQILGQKVEFLVSFYNNEISEKSEIFDDQFSVERPDGSNFTLKIRSTKLEDSAMYFCASISGRWGADTQYFGPGTRLTVL.